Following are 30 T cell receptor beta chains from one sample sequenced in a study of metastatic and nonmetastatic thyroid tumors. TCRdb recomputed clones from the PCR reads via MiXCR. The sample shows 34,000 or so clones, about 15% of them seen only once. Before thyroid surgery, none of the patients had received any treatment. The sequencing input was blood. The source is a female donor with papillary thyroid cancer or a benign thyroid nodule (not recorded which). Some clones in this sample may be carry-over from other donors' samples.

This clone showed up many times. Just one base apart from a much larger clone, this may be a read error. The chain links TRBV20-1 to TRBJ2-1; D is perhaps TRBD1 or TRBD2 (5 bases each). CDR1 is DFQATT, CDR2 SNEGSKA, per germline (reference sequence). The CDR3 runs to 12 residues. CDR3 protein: CSATVGTGEQLF. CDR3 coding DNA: TGCAGTGCGACGGTGGGGACCGGTGAGCAGCTCTTC.

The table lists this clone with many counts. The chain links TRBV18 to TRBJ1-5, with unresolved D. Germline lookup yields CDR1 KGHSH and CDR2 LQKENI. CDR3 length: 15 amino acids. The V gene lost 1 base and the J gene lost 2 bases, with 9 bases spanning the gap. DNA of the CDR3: TGTGCCAGCTCACCACAGGGTAGGGGCAATCAGCCCCAGCATTTT. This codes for CASSPQGRGNQPQHF.

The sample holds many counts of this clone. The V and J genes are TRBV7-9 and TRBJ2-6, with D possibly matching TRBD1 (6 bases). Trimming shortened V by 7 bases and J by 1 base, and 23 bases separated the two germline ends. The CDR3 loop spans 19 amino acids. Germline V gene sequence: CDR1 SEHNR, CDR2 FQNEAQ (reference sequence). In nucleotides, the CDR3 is TGTGCCAGCACCTTGAGAACAGGGTTGGGATCGTCTGGGGCCAACGTCCTGACTTTC. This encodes CASTLRTGLGSSGANVLTF.

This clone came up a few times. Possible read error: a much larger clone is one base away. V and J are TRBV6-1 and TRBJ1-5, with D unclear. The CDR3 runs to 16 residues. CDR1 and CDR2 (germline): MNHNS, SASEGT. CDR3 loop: CASKNPGAWINQPQHF. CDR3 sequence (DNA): TGTGCCAGCAAGAACCCCGGAGCATGGATCAATCAGCCCCAGCACTTT.

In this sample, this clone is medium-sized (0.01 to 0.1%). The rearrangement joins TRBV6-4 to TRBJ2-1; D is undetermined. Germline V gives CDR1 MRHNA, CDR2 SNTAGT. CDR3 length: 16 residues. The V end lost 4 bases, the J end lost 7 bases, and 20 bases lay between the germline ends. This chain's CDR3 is CASSASSASPSNEQFF. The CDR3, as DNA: TGTGCCAGCAGTGCAAGCTCGGCTTCCCCCAGTAATGAGCAGTTCTTC.

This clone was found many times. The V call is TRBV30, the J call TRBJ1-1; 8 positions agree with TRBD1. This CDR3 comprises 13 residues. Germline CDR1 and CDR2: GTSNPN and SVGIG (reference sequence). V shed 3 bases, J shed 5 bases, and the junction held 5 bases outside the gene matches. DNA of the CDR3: TGTGCCTGGAGGCGACAGGGGATTACTGAAGCTTTCTTT. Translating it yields CAWRRQGITEAFF. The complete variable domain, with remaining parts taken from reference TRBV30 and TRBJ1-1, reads SQTIHQWPATLVQPVGSPLSLECTVEGTSNPNLYWYRQAAGRGLQLLFYSVGIGQISSEVPQNLSASRPQDRQFILSSKKLLLSDSGFYLCAWRRQGITEAFFGQGTRLTVV.

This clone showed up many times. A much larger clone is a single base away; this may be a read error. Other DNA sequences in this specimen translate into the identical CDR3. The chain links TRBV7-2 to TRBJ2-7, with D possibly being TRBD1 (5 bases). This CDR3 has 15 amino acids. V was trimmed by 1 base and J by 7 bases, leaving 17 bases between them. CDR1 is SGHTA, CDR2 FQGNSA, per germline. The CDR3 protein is CASSLVPGSIGEQYF. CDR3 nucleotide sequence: TGTGCCAGCAGCTTAGTCCCAGGGTCCATAGGAGAGCAGTACTTC.

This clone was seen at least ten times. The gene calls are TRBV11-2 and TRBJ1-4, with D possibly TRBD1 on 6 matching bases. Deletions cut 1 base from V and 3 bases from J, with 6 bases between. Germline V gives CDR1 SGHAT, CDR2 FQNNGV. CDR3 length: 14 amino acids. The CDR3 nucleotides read TGTGCCAGCAGCTTAGGGGGGCCTAATGAAAAACTGTTTTTT. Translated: CASSLGGPNEKLFF.

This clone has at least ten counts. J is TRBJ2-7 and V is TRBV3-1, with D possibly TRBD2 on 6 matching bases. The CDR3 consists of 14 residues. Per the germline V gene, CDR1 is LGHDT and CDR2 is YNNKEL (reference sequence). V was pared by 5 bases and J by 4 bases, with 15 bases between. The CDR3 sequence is CASSARRALYEQYF. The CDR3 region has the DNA TGTGCCAGCAGCGCCCGGAGGGCCTTGTACGAGCAGTACTTC.

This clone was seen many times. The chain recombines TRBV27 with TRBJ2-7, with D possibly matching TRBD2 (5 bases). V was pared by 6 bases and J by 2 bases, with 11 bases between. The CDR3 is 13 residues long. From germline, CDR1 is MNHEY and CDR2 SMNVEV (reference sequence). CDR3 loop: CASREGGAYEQYF. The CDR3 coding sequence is TGTGCCAGCAGGGAAGGAGGCGCCTACGAGCAGTACTTC.

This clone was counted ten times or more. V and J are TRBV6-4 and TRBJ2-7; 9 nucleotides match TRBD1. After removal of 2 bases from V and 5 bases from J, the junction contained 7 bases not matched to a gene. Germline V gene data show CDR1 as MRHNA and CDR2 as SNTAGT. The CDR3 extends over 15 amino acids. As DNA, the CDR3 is TGTGCCAGCAGTGACGGGGGACAGGGTCTCGACGAGCAGTACTTC. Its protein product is CASSDGGQGLDEQYF.

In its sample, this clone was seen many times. The CDR3 DNA sequence: TGCAGTGCTAGACCAACTAGCACAGATACGCAGTATTTT. The encoded protein is CSARPTSTDTQYF. This sequence joins TRBV20-1 and TRBJ2-3, with D hard to call. The CDR3 has 13 residues. The germline V gene has CDR1 DFQATT and CDR2 SNEGSKA (reference sequence). Trimming pared 2 bases from V and 0 bases from J, leaving 6 bases between.

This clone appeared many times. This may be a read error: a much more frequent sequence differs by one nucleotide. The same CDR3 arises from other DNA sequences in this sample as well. This chain's CDR3 is CASIRAGGNEQFF. CDR3 in DNA: TGTGCCAGTATTCGAGCGGGGGGCAATGAGCAGTTCTTC. The V gene is TRBV19, the J gene TRBJ2-1; 9 bases match TRBD2. The CDR3 sequence is 13 residues long. The V gene's germline CDR1 is LNHDA and CDR2 SQIVND (reference sequence). V gave up 7 bases and J gave up 6 bases; unmatched junction bases: 4.

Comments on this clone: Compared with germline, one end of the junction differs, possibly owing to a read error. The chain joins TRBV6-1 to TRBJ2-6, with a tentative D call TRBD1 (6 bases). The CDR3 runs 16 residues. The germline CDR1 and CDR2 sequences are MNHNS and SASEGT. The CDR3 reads CASSPGTPKRANFLTF. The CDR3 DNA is TGTGCCAGCAGCCCCGGGACACCCAAGAGGGCCAACTTCCTGACTTTC.

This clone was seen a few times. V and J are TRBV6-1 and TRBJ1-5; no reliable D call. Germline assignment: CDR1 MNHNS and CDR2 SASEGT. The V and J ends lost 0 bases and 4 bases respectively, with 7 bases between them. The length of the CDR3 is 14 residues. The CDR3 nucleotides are TGTGCCAGCAGTGAAGCATGGGGTAATCAGCCCCAGCATTTT. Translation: CASSEAWGNQPQHF.

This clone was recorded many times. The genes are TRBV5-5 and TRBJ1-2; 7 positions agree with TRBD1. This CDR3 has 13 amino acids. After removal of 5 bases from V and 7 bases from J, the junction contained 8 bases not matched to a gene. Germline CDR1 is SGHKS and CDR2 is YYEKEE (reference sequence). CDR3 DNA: TGTGCCAGCAGTCCGTCCGACAGGGCTGGCTACACCTTC. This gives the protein CASSPSDRAGYTF.

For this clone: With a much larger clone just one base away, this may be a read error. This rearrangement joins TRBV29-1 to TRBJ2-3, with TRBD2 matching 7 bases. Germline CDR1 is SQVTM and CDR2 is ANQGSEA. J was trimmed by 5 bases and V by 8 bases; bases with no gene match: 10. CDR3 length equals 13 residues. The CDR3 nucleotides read TGCAGCTGGCGGGGCGGGAGTGGAGATACGCAGTATTTT. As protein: CSWRGGSGDTQYF.

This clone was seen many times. The CDR3 sequence: CASSFNGAAGDEQFF. CDR3 bases: TGCGCCAGCAGCTTCAACGGGGCCGCGGGGGATGAGCAGTTCTTC. The chain employs TRBV5-1 and TRBJ2-1; 7 positions match TRBD2. Germline V gene sequence: CDR1 SGHRS, CDR2 YFSETQ. The ends lost 2 bases at V and 8 bases at J; junction bases unmatched: 10. The CDR3 length is 15 residues.

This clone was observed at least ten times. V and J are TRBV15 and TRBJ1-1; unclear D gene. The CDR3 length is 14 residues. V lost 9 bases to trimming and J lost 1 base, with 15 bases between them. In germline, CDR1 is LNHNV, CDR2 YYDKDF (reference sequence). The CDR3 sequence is CATAKGAGNTEAFF. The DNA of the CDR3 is TGTGCCACAGCGAAGGGAGCCGGGAACACTGAAGCTTTCTTT.

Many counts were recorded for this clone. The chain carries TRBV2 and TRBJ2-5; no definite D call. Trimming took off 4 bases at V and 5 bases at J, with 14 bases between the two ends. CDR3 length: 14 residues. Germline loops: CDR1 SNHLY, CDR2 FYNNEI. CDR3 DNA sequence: TGTGCCAGCAGTGGCGGAACTAATGGGGAGACCCAGTACTTC. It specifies CASSGGTNGETQYF.

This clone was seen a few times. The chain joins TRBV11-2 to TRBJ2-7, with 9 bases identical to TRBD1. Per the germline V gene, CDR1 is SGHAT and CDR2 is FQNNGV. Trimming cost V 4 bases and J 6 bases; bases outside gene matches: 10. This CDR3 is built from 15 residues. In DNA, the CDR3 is TGTGCCAGCAGCTGGGGGGGGACAGGGCGCGTCGAGCAGTACTTC. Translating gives CASSWGGTGRVEQYF.

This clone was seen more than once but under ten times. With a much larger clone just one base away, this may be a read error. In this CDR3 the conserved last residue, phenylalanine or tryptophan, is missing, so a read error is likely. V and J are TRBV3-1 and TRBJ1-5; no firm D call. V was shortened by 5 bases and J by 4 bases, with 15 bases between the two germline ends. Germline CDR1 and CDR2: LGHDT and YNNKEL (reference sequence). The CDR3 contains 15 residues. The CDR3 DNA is TGTGCCAGCAGCTTGGCTGGGCAGGCGAATCAGCCCCAGCATCTT. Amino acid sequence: CASSLAGQANQPQHL.

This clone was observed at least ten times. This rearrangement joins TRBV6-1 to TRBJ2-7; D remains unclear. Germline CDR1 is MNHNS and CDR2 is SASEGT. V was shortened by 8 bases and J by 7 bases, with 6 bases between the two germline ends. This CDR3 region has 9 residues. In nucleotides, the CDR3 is TGTGCCAGCGGGTGGGAGCAGTACTTC. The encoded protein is CASGWEQYF.

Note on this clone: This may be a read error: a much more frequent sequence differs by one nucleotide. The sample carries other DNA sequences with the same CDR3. Here the CDR3 reads CASSPATGWNEKLFF. CDR3 in DNA: TGTGCCAGCAGCCCTGCGACAGGGTGGAATGAAAAACTGTTTTTT. The V call is TRBV27, the J call TRBJ1-4, with TRBD1 matching 7 bases. The CDR3 extends over 15 amino acids. Unmatched junction bases numbered 9, after V lost 6 bases and J lost 5 bases. Germline loops: CDR1 MNHEY, CDR2 SMNVEV (reference sequence).

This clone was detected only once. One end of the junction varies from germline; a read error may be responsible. The CDR3 loop reads CASSLAISEGETEYF. DNA of the CDR3: TGCGCCAGCAGCTTGGCCATTTCGGAGGGAGAGACCGAGTACTTC. The chain carries TRBV5-1 and TRBJ2-5, with D tentatively TRBD2 (6 bases). Germline V gene lookup returns CDR1 SGHRS and CDR2 YFSETQ. CDR3 length: 15 residues.

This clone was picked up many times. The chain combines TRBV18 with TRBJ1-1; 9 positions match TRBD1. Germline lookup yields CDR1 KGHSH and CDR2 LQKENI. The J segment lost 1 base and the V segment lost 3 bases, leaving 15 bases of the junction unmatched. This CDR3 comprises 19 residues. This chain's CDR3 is CASSPIGTGLPWANTEAFF. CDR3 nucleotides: TGTGCCAGCTCACCTATCGGGACAGGGCTACCTTGGGCGAACACTGAAGCTTTCTTT.

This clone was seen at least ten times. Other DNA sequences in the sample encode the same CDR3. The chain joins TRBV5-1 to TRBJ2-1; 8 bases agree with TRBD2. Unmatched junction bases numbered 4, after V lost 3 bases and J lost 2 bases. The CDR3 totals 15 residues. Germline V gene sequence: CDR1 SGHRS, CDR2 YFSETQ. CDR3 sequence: CASSSRGGTYNEQFF. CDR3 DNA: TGCGCCAGCAGCTCCCGGGGGGGCACCTACAATGAGCAGTTCTTC.

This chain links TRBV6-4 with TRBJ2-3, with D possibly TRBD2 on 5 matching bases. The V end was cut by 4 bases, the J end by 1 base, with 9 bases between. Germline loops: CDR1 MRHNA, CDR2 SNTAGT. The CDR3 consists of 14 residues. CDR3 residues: CASSGNSGTDTQYF. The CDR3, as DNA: TGTGCCAGCAGTGGAAATAGCGGCACAGATACGCAGTATTTT.

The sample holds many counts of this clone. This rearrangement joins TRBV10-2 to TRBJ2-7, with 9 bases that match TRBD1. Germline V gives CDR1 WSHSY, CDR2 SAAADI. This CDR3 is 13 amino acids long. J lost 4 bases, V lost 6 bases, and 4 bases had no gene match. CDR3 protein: CASRGTGLYEQYF. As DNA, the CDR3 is TGCGCCAGCAGGGGGACAGGGCTTTACGAGCAGTACTTC.

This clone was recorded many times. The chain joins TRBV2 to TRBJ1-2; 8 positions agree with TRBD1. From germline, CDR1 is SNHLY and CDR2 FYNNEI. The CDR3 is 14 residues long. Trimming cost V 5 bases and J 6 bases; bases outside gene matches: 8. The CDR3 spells CASSLRPGQDGYTF. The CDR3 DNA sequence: TGTGCCAGCAGTCTCAGACCGGGACAGGATGGCTACACCTTC.